Listed here are 20 T cell receptor beta chains from one sample, sequenced in a study of blood T cell repertoires in COVID-19. Using immunoSEQ multiplex PCR, the repertoire was profiled, and TCRdb retains in-frame clones only, with some absent. This repertoire shows 140,000 to 150,000 clones, roughly 90% found once; its top ten account for 2.3%. The sample was peripheral blood. The source of these receptors is a human donor in a cohort sampled during active COVID-19.

The rearrangement joins TRBV5-1 to TRBJ1-6; D is unresolved. This CDR3 contains 19 residues. V was clipped by 1 base and J by 0 bases, with 17 bases between them. Per the germline V gene, CDR1 is SGHRS and CDR2 is YFSETQ. CDR3: CASSLSSYDFSSYNSPLHF. The CDR3 nucleotides read TGCGCCAGCAGCTTGAGCTCCTATGACTTTAGCTCCTATAATTCACCCCTCCACTTT.

The chain couples TRBV9 to TRBJ2-7, with D possibly being TRBD2 (5 bases). V was shortened by 4 bases and J by 12 bases, with 23 bases between the two germline ends. Germline V gene sequence: CDR1 SGDLS, CDR2 YYNGEE. This CDR3 region has 14 residues. The CDR3 DNA sequence: TGTGCCAGCAGCCCAGACGGGATAGTTAAGGATTCGTACTTC. Translation: CASSPDGIVKDSYF.

The chain couples TRBV7-2 to TRBJ2-3, with TRBD2 identical over 8 bases. CDR1 and CDR2 (germline): SGHTA, FQGNSA. Trimming removed 5 bases from V and 8 bases from J; junction bases left unmatched: 12. This CDR3 is built from 15 residues. The CDR3 DNA reads TGTGCCAGCAGCGCACCTGCGGGGGGCCGTTTTACGCAGTATTTT. Translating it yields CASSAPAGGRFTQYF.

The chain has TRBV7-9 and TRBJ2-1, with unresolved D. V gave up 4 bases and J gave up 3 bases, with 10 bases separating them. The germline V gene has CDR1 SEHNR and CDR2 FQNEAQ (reference sequence). The CDR3 extends over 14 amino acids. The CDR3 protein is CASSSGYSYNEQFF. CDR3 in DNA: TGTGCCAGCAGCTCCGGATACAGCTACAATGAGCAGTTCTTC.

This clone has only a few counts. The V and J genes are TRBV12-1 and TRBJ1-6; TRBD1, the D gene given by the table, was not confirmed from the DNA. TRBV12-1 is listed as a pseudogene. The CDR3 loop spans 18 amino acids. The CDR3 DNA reads as TGTGCCAGCAGCTTGGACAGTCCCCTCGGGGCCTATAATTCACCCCTCCACTTT. This codes for CASSLDSPLGAYNSPLHF.

The chain couples TRBV11-2 to TRBJ1-4; D is undetermined. The V and J ends lost 4 bases and 4 bases respectively, with 10 bases between them. This CDR3 region has 14 residues. Germline CDR1 and CDR2: SGHAT and FQNNGV. The CDR3 loop reads CASSSNRFNEKLFF. The CDR3 DNA is TGTGCCAGCAGCTCAAACAGATTTAATGAAAAACTGTTTTTT.

This clone was recorded once. The V gene is TRBV4-3, the J gene TRBJ1-2; perhaps TRBD1 as D (5 bases). The germline V gene has CDR1 LGHNA and CDR2 YSLEER. V shed 0 bases and J shed 5 bases, with 22 bases lying between them. The CDR3 extends over 18 amino acids. CDR3 coding DNA: TGCGCCAGCAGCCAAGACTGGGGGGAGAGCCGTGTTGGGTATGGCTACACCTTC. Its translation: CASSQDWGESRVGYGYTF.

The chain carries TRBV28 and TRBJ2-7; 10 nucleotides align to TRBD1. The germline V gene has CDR1 MDHEN and CDR2 SYDVKM. This CDR3 region has 15 residues. Germline trimming cut 9 bases from V and 4 bases from J; bases unmatched to any gene: 12. The CDR3 protein is CASRQGALFGYEQYF. The CDR3 coding sequence is TGTGCCAGTCGACAGGGGGCGCTTTTTGGGTACGAGCAGTACTTC. Filled out from reference TRBV28 and TRBJ2-7, the complete variable domain reads DVKVTQSSRYLVKRTGEKVFLECVQDMDHENMFWYRQDPGLGLRLIYFSYDVKMKEKGDIPEGYSVSREKKERFSLILESASTNQTSMYLCASRQGALFGYEQYFGPGTRLTVT.

The chain couples TRBV6-1 to TRBJ1-5; 10 bases line up with TRBD1. Germline V gives CDR1 MNHNS, CDR2 SASEGT. The CDR3 totals 17 residues. Trimming at V came to 4 bases and at J to 0 bases, leaving 6 bases not matched to a gene. CDR3 amino acids: CASSVGQGRISNQPQHF. CDR3 nucleotides: TGTGCCAGCAGTGTGGGACAGGGGAGAATTAGCAATCAGCCCCAGCATTTT.

The V call is TRBV7-9, the J call TRBJ2-2; 10 nucleotides agree with TRBD1. The germline V gene has CDR1 SEHNR and CDR2 FQNEAQ (reference sequence). CDR3 length: 17 residues. Trimming at V came to 5 bases and at J to 4 bases, leaving 10 bases not matched to a gene. The DNA for the CDR3 is TGTGCCAGCAGCCATCCGGGACAGGGGACGATCACCGGGGAGCTGTTTTTT. It is translated as CASSHPGQGTITGELFF.

The chain has TRBV5-1 and TRBJ2-7, with TRBD1 matching over 7 bases. The CDR3 sequence is 14 residues long. Germline CDR1 reads SGHRS; CDR2 reads YFSETQ. Trimming removed 0 bases from V and 5 bases from J; junction bases left unmatched: 5. In DNA, the CDR3 is TGCGCCAGCAGCTTGGGGCAGGGGGACAACGAGCAGTACTTC. Its protein product is CASSLGQGDNEQYF.

V usage is TRBV28 and J usage is TRBJ1-5, with a possible D match to TRBD1 (6 bases). V was trimmed by 6 bases and J by 1 base, leaving 10 bases between them. Germline V gives CDR1 MDHEN, CDR2 SYDVKM. CDR3 length equals 14 residues. For the CDR3, the DNA is TGTGCCAGCAGGACAGGTTCAAGCAATCAGCCCCAGCATTTT. As protein: CASRTGSSNQPQHF.

The chain carries TRBV4-3 and TRBJ2-1; 8 bases agree with TRBD1. The germline CDR1 and CDR2 sequences are LGHNA and YSLEER. The CDR3 runs to 14 residues. V trimming: 4 bases; J trimming: 9 bases; junction bases outside the gene matches: 8. The CDR3: CASSLGAGGSEQFF. The CDR3 nucleotides read TGCGCCAGCAGCCTCGGGGCAGGGGGCAGTGAGCAGTTCTTC.

The CDR3 loop is CASATRQSSNQPQHF. In DNA, the CDR3 is TGTGCCAGCGCGACGAGGCAGAGTAGCAATCAGCCCCAGCATTTT. V usage is TRBV18 and J usage is TRBJ1-5; D unresolved. V was shortened by 8 bases and J by 0 bases, with 14 bases between the two germline ends. Germline V CDR1 and CDR2: KGHSH, LQKENI. The CDR3 length is 15 residues.

V gene TRBV4-3 combines with J gene TRBJ1-1; weak D call: TRBD1 (5 bases). Trimming took off 1 base at V and 2 bases at J, with 14 bases between the two ends. CDR3 length: 16 amino acids. Germline CDR1 LGHNA, CDR2 YSLEER. The CDR3 reads CASSQVGGVPNTEAFF. The CDR3 region has the DNA TGCGCCAGCAGCCAAGTTGGGGGGGTACCAAACACTGAAGCTTTCTTT.

The V call is TRBV5-1, the J call TRBJ1-3; D is ambiguous. The CDR3 spans 15 residues. Between the trimmed V and J ends, which lost 0 bases and 0 bases, there was a span of 7 bases. Germline assignment: CDR1 SGHRS and CDR2 YFSETQ. The CDR3 DNA reads TGCGCCAGCAGCTTGGACCTCGGCTCTGGAAACACCATATATTTT. Protein: CASSLDLGSGNTIYF.

The V and J genes are TRBV29-1 and TRBJ2-7; 8 bases agree with TRBD1. V lost 2 bases and J lost 0; bases outside the gene matches: 9. The CDR3 has 16 residues. Germline lookup yields CDR1 SQVTM and CDR2 ANQGSEA. CDR3 DNA: TGCAGCGTTGAAAAAAGGACAGGGCTTAGCTCCTACGAGCAGTACTTC. It encodes CSVEKRTGLSSYEQYF.

The V and J genes are TRBV5-1 and TRBJ1-1, with 8 nucleotides matching TRBD1. V shed 4 bases and J 7 bases; nucleotides not matched to a gene: 9. This CDR3 contains 14 residues. CDR1 SGHRS and CDR2 YFSETQ come from the germline V gene. The CDR3 here is CASSPGQGLGEAFF. CDR3 coding DNA: TGCGCCAGCAGCCCTGGACAGGGTTTGGGTGAAGCTTTCTTT.

The chain combines TRBV6-2 or TRBV6-3 with TRBJ2-5; TRBD2 matches 12 bases. Looked up from germline, CDR1 is MNHEY and CDR2 is SVGEGT. Trimming removed 2 bases from V and 4 bases from J; junction bases left unmatched: 11. This CDR3 comprises 18 residues. The CDR3 DNA follows: TGTGCCAGCAGTTACACGCTAGCGGGGGGGCTCGGGTTAGAGACCCAGTACTTC. Residues: CASSYTLAGGLGLETQYF.

The genes are TRBV15 and TRBJ1-1; TRBD1 agrees at 7 bases. The CDR3 runs to 12 residues. V lost 1 base and J lost 11; bases outside the gene matches: 4. Germline lookup yields CDR1 LNHNV and CDR2 YYDKDF (reference sequence). The CDR3 sequence is CATSRGQGDAFF. Here the CDR3 DNA reads TGTGCCACCAGCAGAGGACAGGGTGATGCTTTCTTT. Drawing the rest from reference TRBV15 and TRBJ1-1, the complete variable domain is DAMVIQNPRYQVTQFGKPVTLSCSQTLNHNVMYWYQQKSSQAPKLLFHYYDKDFNNEADTPDNFQSRRPNTSFCFLDIRSPGLGDTAMYLCATSRGQGDAFFGQGTRLTVV.